This TCR beta chain came from a study of T cell changes during pregnancy in multiple sclerosis. The CDR3 extends over 15 amino acids. Germline V gene lookup returns CDR1 GTSNPN and CDR2 SVGIG (reference sequence). Deletions cut 0 bases from V and 0 bases from J, with 9 bases between. This clone was counted once. Here immunoSEQ multiplex PCR was the method, and the copy in TCRdb shows in-frame clones only, minus some. The sample yields tens of thousands of clones, roughly 92% seen once. The chain has TRBV30 and TRBJ1-5; D not resolved. This material consisted of peripheral blood, taken after pregnancy. This clonotype was sampled from a female donor with multiple sclerosis, enrolled in a pregnancy study. As DNA, the CDR3 is TGTGCCTGGAGTGTAAAAGCGTATAGCAATCAGCCCCAGCATTTT. It codes for CAWSVKAYSNQPQHF.